A selection of T cell receptor beta chains follows, all from one sample in a study of CD8 T cells in Susac syndrome. Using its own MiXCR run on the immunoSEQ multiplex PCR reads, TCRdb lists one record per CDR3 protein. This table has 74,000 or so distinct CDR3 sequences, about 92% appearing once. The sequenced sample was CD4+ T cells from PBMCs. Receptor source: a human donor with Susac syndrome. The CDR3 runs from the conserved cysteine through the conserved F or W. D genes are given only for firm matches. Some rows mark clone size as missing; the rest say once, few, many or name a class of expanded clone.

>NA|TRBJ2-1|TRBD1|TRBV2
CAVRDSYNEQFF
TGTGCCGTCCGGGACAGCTACAATGAGCAGTTCTTC
>NA|TRBJ2-7|NA|TRBV12-1
CASSHPGPGRMQYF
TGTGCCAGCAGTCATCCAGGGCCAGGGAGGATGCAGTACTTC
>NA|TRBJ2-3|NA|TRBV2
CASSSSAQATDTQYF
TGTGCCAGCAGTTCATCGGCTCAGGCCACAGATACGCAGTATTTT
>NA|TRBJ1-1|NA|TRBV29-1
CSVHRLNRDTEAFF
TGCAGCGTGCACAGACTTAATAGGGACACTGAAGCTTTCTTT
>NA|TRBJ2-7|NA|TRBV19
CASSSLGGLSYEQYF
TGTGCCAGTAGTAGTTTGGGGGGCTTAAGCTACGAGCAGTACTTC
>NA|TRBJ2-2|NA|TRBV7-7
CASSLGNSNTGELFF
TGTGCTAGCAGCTTAGGAAACTCGAACACCGGGGAGCTGTTTTTT
>few|TRBJ2-2|NA|TRBV7-3
CASSLGTATGELFF
TGTGCCAGCAGCTTAGGCACAGCCACCGGGGAGCTGTTTTTT
>NA|TRBJ2-2|TRBD1|TRBV20-1
CSAQSGTGHNWNTGELFF
TGCAGTGCGCAGTCCGGGACAGGGCATAACTGGAACACCGGGGAGCTGTTTTTT
>NA|TRBJ1-6|NA|TRBV5-1
CASSLEYLGAHSPLHF
TGCGCCAGCAGCTTGGAGTACTTGGGGGCGCACTCACCCCTCCACTTT
>NA|TRBJ1-5|NA|TRBV6-6
CASSYGINQPQHF
TGTGCCAGCAGTTACGGGATCAATCAGCCCCAGCATTTT
>NA|TRBJ2-7|NA|TRBV2
CASRISYEQYF
TGTGCCAGCAGAATATCCTACGAGCAGTACTTC
>NA|TRBJ1-2|NA|TRBV5-6
CASSFTYGYTF
TGTGCCAGCAGCTTCACGTATGGCTACACCTTC
>once|TRBJ2-5|TRBD1|TRBV5-1
CASSLSRQGSGQETQYF
TGCGCCAGCAGCTTGAGCCGACAGGGGAGCGGTCAAGAGACCCAGTACTTC
>once|TRBJ2-3|NA|TRBV29-1
CSASWGTDTQYF
TGCAGCGCCTCATGGGGTACAGATACGCAGTATTTT
>NA|TRBJ2-3|TRBD2|TRBV7-2
CASSLMAGAGSTDTQYF
TGTGCCAGCAGCTTAATGGCGGGAGCGGGGAGCACAGATACGCAGTATTTT
>NA|TRBJ2-2|NA|TRBV29-1
CSVGWVTGIGELFF
TGCAGCGTTGGTTGGGTAACAGGGATCGGGGAGCTGTTTTTT
>NA|TRBJ1-6|NA|TRBV5-1
CASRQKWGSLNSPLHF
TGCGCCAGCAGACAGAAGTGGGGTTCATTAAATTCACCCCTCCACTTT
>NA|TRBJ2-1|TRBD2|TRBV14
CASSRYLPGLAGGSYNEQFF
TGTGCCAGCAGCCGATACCTCCCGGGACTAGCGGGAGGATCCTACAATGAGCAGTTCTTC
>few|TRBJ2-1|NA|TRBV7-2
CASSLGGGALGGEQFF
TGTGCCAGCAGCTTAGGTGGCGGGGCCCTCGGAGGTGAGCAGTTCTTC
>NA|TRBJ2-7|NA|TRBV10-3
CAISDYSASSYEQYF
TGTGCCATCAGTGATTACAGCGCGAGCTCCTACGAGCAGTACTTC
>NA|TRBJ2-1|TRBD1|TRBV5-4
CASRPRDRAYNEQFF
TGTGCCAGCAGGCCACGGGACAGGGCTTACAATGAGCAGTTCTTC
>NA|TRBJ1-2|NA|TRBV7-2
CASSLHGRGYTF
TGTGCCAGCAGCTTACACGGGAGAGGCTACACCTTC
>once|TRBJ2-7|NA|TRBV4-2
CASSQDEGSGSSYEQYF
TGTGCCAGCAGCCAAGATGAAGGGAGCGGCAGTTCCTACGAGCAGTACTTC
>NA|TRBJ2-5|NA|TRBV27
CASSFRNREPETQYF
TGTGCCAGCAGTTTTCGCAACCGGGAGCCAGAGACCCAGTACTTC
>NA|TRBJ1-2|NA|TRBV29-1
CSVEVPGDYYGYTF
TGCAGCGTTGAAGTTCCAGGGGACTACTATGGCTACACCTTC
>NA|TRBJ2-1|TRBD2|TRBV6-4
CASSPLAGGMNEQFF
TGTGCCAGCAGCCCCCTAGCGGGGGGTATGAATGAGCAGTTCTTC
>NA|TRBJ2-1|TRBD2|TRBV19
CASSKGTSGSREQFF
TGTGCCAGTAGTAAAGGGACTAGCGGGAGCCGTGAGCAGTTCTTC
>NA|TRBJ2-1|TRBD2|TRBV20-1
CSASLAGYNEQFF
TGCAGTGCTAGTCTAGCGGGTTACAATGAGCAGTTCTTC
>NA|TRBJ2-1|NA|TRBV18
CASSIQGEQFF
TGTGCCAGCTCAATACAGGGTGAGCAGTTCTTC
>NA|TRBJ1-2|NA|TRBV12-5
CASGLATLQGQTLPNYGYTF
TGTGCTAGTGGTTTGGCCACACTACAGGGCCAGACTCTTCCTAACTATGGCTACACCTTC
>once|TRBJ1-2|NA|TRBV7-8
CASSFQAGPYGYTF
TGTGCCAGCAGCTTTCAGGCAGGCCCATATGGCTACACCTTC